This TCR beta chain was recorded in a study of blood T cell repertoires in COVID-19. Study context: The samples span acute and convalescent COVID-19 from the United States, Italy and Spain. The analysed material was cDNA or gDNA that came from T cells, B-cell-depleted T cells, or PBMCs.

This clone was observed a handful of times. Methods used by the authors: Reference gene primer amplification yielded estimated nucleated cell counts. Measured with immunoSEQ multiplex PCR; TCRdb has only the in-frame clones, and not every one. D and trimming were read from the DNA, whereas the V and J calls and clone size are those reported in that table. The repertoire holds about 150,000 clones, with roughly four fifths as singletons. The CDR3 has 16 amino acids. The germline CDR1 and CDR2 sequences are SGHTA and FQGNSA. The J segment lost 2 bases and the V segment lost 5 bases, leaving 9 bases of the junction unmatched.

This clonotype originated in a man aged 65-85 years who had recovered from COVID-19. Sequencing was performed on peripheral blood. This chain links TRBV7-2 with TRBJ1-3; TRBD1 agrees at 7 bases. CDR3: CASSIQGGAAGNTIYF. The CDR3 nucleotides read TGTGCCAGCAGCATTCAAGGGGGCGCAGCTGGAAACACCATATATTTT.